This passage covers 18 T cell receptor beta chains from one sample sequenced in a study of monozygotic twins with inflammatory bowel disease. TCRdb derives one entry per CDR3 protein from the 5' RACE reads, leaving out DNA. The sample holds 110,000 to 150,000 distinct CDR3 sequences. The sample comprised blood. These receptors were taken from a human donor with ulcerative colitis or Crohn's disease, or a healthy co-twin of an affected twin (not recorded which).

CDR3 loop: CASSFLTGTQTEAFF. The V and J genes are TRBV7-9 and TRBJ1-1; TCRdb designates TRBD1, a call that cannot be tested without DNA. Germline V gene lookup returns CDR1 SEHNR and CDR2 FQNEAQ (reference sequence). This CDR3 spans 15 amino acids.

This sequence joins TRBV5-5 and TRBJ2-7; TCRdb indicates TRBD1, and absent DNA this call remains unverified. The CDR3 runs to 17 residues. Germline V CDR1 and CDR2: SGHKS, YYEKEE (reference sequence). This CDR3 is CASSLTPGGVSSYEQYF. Filled out from reference TRBV5-5 and TRBJ2-7, the complete variable domain reads DAGVTQSPTHLIKTRGQQVTLRCSPISGHKSVSWYQQVLGQGPQFIFQYYEKEERGRGNFPDRFSARQFPNYSSELNVNALLLGDSALYLCASSLTPGGVSSYEQYFGPGTRLTVT.

The chain combines TRBV2 with TRBJ2-3. The CDR3 length is 12 residues. The germline V gene has CDR1 SNHLY and CDR2 FYNNEI. CDR3 region: CASSVEKDTQYF.

V gene TRBV30 combines with J gene TRBJ1-1; TCRdb's assignment of TRBD1 cannot be checked, as there is no DNA. The germline CDR1 and CDR2 sequences are GTSNPN and SVGIG (reference sequence). The CDR3 is 12 amino acids. CDR3 amino acids: CAWSPGFSEAFF. Full variable domain (rest looked up from reference TRBV30 and TRBJ1-1): SQTIHQWPATLVQPVGSPLSLECTVEGTSNPNLYWYRQAAGRGLQLLFYSVGIGQISSEVPQNLSASRPQDRQFILSSKKLLLSDSGFYLCAWSPGFSEAFFGQGTRLTVV.

V is TRBV7-9 and J is TRBJ1-2; TCRdb picks TRBD1, but there is no DNA to check that call. The CDR3 runs to 14 residues. Germline lookup yields CDR1 SEHNR and CDR2 FQNEAQ (reference sequence). This CDR3 reads CASSLGGQPYGYTF.

V usage is TRBV15 and J usage is TRBJ2-3; TCRdb lists TRBD2, though no DNA is available to test this call. Germline lookup yields CDR1 LNHNV and CDR2 YYDKDF (reference sequence). The CDR3 spans 16 residues. The CDR3 region is CATSFLAGGRTDTQYF.

The chain links TRBV12-3 or TRBV12-4 to TRBJ1-1. The CDR3 extends over 16 amino acids. CDR3 sequence: CASSLRLVRPNTEAFF.

The chain combines TRBV6-5 with TRBJ2-7; with no DNA, the TCRdb D assignment of TRBD1 cannot be verified. CDR3 length equals 12 residues. The V gene's germline CDR1 is MNHEY and CDR2 SVGAGI. The CDR3 here is CASSYPGGEQYF.

The V call is TRBV29-1, the J call TRBJ2-1; there is no DNA to check the TCRdb D call of TRBD2. CDR3 length equals 14 residues. The germline gives CDR1 SQVTM, CDR2 ANQGSEA. CDR3 loop: CSVEGRTTGNEQFF.

The chain carries TRBV7-3 and TRBJ2-1; TCRdb reports TRBD1, a call that lacks DNA to check it against. The germline V gene encodes CDR1 SGHTA and CDR2 FQGTGA. The CDR3 length is 14 residues. CDR3: CASSLTRDSDEQFF.

The V gene is TRBV29-1, the J gene TRBJ1-3; the D gene TCRdb calls, TRBD1, cannot be checked with no DNA. Germline V CDR1 and CDR2: SQVTM, ANQGSEA. CDR3 length: 15 amino acids. The CDR3 loop reads CSAAEGQGVGNTIYF.

V and J are TRBV7-2 and TRBJ2-3; TCRdb reports TRBD2, a call that lacks DNA to check it against. This CDR3 region has 16 residues. From germline, CDR1 is SGHTA and CDR2 FQGNSA. CDR3 protein: CASRWTSGPGTDTQYF. Together with reference TRBV7-2 and TRBJ2-3, the CDR3 gives the full variable domain: GAGVSQSPSNKVTEKGKDVELRCDPISGHTALYWYRQSLGQGLEFLIYFQGNSAPDKSGLPSDRFSAERTGGSVSTLTIQRTQQEDSAVYLCASRWTSGPGTDTQYFGPGTRLTVL.

The J gene is TRBJ1-5, the V gene TRBV10-3; lacking DNA, the TRBD1 call made by TCRdb goes unchecked. This CDR3 contains 18 residues. Germline-derived CDR1 and CDR2 are ENHRY and SYGVKD. CDR3 residues: CAISESNFAGEAGQPQHF.

This CDR3 reads CSSANRASGSYNEQFF. The chain recombines TRBV20-1 with TRBJ2-1; checking the TCRdb D call of TRBD2 is not possible without DNA. The CDR3 length is 16 residues. The germline CDR1 and CDR2 sequences are DFQATT and SNEGSKA (reference sequence).

The chain combines TRBV5-1 with TRBJ1-4; lacking DNA, the TRBD1 call made by TCRdb goes unchecked. The germline CDR1 and CDR2 sequences are SGHRS and YFSETQ. The CDR3 has 14 amino acids. The CDR3 loop reads CASSSSGTREKLFF.

The rearrangement joins TRBV12-3 or TRBV12-4 to TRBJ1-2. This CDR3 comprises 13 residues. CDR3 in amino acids: CASRKRPGRGYTF.

This sequence joins TRBV11-2 and TRBJ2-2; TCRdb lists TRBD2, though no DNA is available to test this call. The CDR3 covers 17 residues. Germline V lookup: CDR1 SGHAT, CDR2 FQNNGV. This CDR3 reads CASSLDRLAGVNGELFF.

V and J are TRBV9 and TRBJ1-2. The CDR3 length is 15 residues. The germline V gene has CDR1 SGDLS and CDR2 YYNGEE. This CDR3 is CASSHPGVANYGYTF.